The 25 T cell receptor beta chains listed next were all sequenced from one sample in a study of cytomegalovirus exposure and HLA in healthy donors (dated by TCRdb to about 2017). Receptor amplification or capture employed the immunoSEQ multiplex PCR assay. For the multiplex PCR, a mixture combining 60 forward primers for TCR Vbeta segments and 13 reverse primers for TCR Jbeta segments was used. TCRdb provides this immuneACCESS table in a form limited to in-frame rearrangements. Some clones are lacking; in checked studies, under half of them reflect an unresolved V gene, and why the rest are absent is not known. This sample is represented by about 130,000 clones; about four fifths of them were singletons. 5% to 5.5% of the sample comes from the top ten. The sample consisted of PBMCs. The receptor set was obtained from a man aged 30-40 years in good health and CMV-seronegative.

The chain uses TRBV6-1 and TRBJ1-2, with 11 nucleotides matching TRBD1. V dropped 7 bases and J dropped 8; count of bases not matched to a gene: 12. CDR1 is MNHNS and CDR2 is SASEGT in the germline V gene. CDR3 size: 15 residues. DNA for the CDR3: TGTGCCAGCAAGAAATATGGACAGGGGGCTAGAGGCTACACCTTC. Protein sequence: CASKKYGQGARGYTF.

CDR3 protein: CASTTERGRTEAFF. The DNA of the CDR3 is TGTGCCAGCACTACTGAGAGGGGGCGCACTGAAGCTTTCTTT. The chain links TRBV2 to TRBJ1-1, with 7 bases that match TRBD1. With 7 bases clipped from V and 4 bases from J, the junction kept 9 bases outside the gene matches. The length of the CDR3 is 14 residues. Germline assignment: CDR1 SNHLY and CDR2 FYNNEI.

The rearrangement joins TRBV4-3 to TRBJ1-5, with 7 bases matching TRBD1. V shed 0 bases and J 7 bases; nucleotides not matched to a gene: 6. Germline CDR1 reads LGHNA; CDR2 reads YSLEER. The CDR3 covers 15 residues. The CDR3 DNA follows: TGCGCCAGCAGCCAAGAATCAGAACAGGGGCAGCCCCAGCATTTT. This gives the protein CASSQESEQGQPQHF.

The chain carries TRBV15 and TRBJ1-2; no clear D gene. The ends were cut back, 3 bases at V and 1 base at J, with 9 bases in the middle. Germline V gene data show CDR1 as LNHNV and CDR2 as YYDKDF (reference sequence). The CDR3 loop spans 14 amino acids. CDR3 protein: CATSSGLNNYGYTF. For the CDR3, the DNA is TGTGCCACCAGCAGTGGACTGAATAACTATGGCTACACCTTC.

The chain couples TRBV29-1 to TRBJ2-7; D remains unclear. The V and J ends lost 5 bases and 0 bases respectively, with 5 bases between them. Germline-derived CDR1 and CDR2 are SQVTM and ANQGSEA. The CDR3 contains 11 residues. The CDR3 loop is CSVRSSYEQYF. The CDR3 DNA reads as TGCAGCGTTCGGAGCTCCTACGAGCAGTACTTC.

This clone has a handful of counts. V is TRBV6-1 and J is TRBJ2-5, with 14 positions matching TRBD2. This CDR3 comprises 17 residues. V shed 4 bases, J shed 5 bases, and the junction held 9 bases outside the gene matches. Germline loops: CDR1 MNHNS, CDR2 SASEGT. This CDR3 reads CASSAGLAGGRGETQYF. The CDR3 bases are TGTGCCAGCAGTGCTGGACTAGCGGGAGGCCGGGGGGAGACCCAGTACTTC.

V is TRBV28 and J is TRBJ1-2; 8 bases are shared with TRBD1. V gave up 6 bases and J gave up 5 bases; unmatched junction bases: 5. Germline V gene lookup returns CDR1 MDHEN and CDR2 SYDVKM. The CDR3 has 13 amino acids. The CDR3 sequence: CASRPGQGYGYTF. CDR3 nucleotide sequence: TGTGCCAGCAGACCAGGACAGGGATATGGCTACACCTTC.

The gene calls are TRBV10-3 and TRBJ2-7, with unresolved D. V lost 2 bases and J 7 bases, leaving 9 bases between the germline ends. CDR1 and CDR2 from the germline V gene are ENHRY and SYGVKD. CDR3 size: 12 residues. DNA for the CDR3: TGTGCCATCAGTGAGGGGCCTGTAGAGCAGTACTTC. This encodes CAISEGPVEQYF.

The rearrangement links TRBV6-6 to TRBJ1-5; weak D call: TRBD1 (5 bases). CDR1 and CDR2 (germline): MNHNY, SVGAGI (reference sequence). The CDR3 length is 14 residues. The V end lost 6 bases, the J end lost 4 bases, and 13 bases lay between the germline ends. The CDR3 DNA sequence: TGTGCCAGCAGACCCAGGGTTGGAAATCAGCCCCAGCATTTT. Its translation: CASRPRVGNQPQHF.

The CDR3 DNA sequence: TGCGCCAGCGGTTCCGGGGGAGGGCACACCGGGGAGCTGTTTTTT. Its translation: CASGSGGGHTGELFF. V usage is TRBV5-1 and J usage is TRBJ2-2; TRBD2 agrees at 7 bases. This CDR3 contains 15 residues. With V trimmed by 7 bases and J by 3 bases, 9 bases remained unmatched. Germline CDR1 is SGHRS and CDR2 is YFSETQ.

This chain's CDR3 is CASSSSLTESQPQHF. Written as DNA, the CDR3 is TGTGCCAGTAGTTCTTCTTTGACAGAAAGTCAGCCCCAGCATTTT. V is TRBV19 and J is TRBJ1-5; a possible D gene is TRBD1 (5 bases). Per the germline V gene, CDR1 is LNHDA and CDR2 is SQIVND (reference sequence). This CDR3 is built from 15 residues. Deletions cut 5 bases from V and 6 bases from J, with 17 bases between.

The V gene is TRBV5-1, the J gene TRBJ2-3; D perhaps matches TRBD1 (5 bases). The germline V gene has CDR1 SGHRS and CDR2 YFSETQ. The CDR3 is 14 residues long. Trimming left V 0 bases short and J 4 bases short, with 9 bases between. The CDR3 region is CASSLVRASDTQYF. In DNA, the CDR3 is TGCGCCAGCAGCTTGGTCAGGGCGTCAGATACGCAGTATTTT. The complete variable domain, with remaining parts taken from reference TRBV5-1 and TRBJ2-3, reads KAGVTQTPRYLIKTRGQQVTLSCSPISGHRSVSWYQQTPGQGLQFLFEYFSETQRNKGNFPGRFSGRQFSNSRSEMNVSTLELGDSALYLCASSLVRASDTQYFGPGTRLTVL.

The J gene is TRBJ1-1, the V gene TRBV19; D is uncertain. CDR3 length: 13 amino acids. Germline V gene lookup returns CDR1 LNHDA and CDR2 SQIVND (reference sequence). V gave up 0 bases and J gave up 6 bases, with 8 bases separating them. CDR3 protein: CASSIEREAEAFF. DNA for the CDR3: TGTGCCAGTAGTATAGAAAGGGAGGCTGAAGCTTTCTTT.

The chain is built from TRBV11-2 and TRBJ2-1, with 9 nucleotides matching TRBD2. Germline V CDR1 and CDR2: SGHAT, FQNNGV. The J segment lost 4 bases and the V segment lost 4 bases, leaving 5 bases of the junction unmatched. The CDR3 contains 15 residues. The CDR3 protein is CASSSLAGGYNEQFF. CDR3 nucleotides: TGTGCCAGCAGCTCCCTGGCGGGGGGGTACAATGAGCAGTTCTTC. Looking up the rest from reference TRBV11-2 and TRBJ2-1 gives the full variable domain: EAGVAQSPRYKIIEKRQSVAFWCNPISGHATLYWYQQILGQGPKLLIQFQNNGVVDDSQLPKDRFSAERLKGVDSTLKIQPAKLEDSAVYLCASSSLAGGYNEQFFGPGTRLTVL.

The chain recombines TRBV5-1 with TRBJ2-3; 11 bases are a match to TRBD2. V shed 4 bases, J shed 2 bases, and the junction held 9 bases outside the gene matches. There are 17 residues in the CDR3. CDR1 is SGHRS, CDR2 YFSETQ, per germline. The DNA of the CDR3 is TGCGCCAGCAGCACCGGGACTAGCGGATATGCCACAGATACGCAGTATTTT. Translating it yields CASSTGTSGYATDTQYF.

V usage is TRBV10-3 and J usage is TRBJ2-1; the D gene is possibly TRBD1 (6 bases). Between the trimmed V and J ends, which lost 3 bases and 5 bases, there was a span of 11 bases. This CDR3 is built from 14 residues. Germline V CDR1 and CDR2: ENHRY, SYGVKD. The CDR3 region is CAISEQGGHNEQFF. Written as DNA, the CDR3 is TGTGCCATCAGTGAACAGGGTGGACACAATGAGCAGTTCTTC.

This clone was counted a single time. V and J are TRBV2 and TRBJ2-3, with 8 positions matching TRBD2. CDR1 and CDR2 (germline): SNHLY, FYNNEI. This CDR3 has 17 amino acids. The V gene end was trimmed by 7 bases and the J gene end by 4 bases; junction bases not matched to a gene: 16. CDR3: CASNKAGVSGTPDTQYF. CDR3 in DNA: TGTGCCAGCAATAAGGCGGGCGTTAGCGGGACCCCAGATACGCAGTATTTT.

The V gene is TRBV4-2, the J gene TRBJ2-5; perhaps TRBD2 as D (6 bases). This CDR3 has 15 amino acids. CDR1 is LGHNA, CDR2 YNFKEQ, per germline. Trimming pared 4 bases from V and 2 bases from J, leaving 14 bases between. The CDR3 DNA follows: TGTGCCAGCAGCCGAGATAGCGGTTCTCAAGAGACCCAGTACTTC. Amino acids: CASSRDSGSQETQYF.

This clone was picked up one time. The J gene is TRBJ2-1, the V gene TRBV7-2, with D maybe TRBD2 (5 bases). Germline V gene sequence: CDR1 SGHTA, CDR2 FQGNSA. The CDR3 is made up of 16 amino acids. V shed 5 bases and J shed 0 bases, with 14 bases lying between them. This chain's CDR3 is CASSPPRRSSYNEQFF. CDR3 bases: TGTGCCAGCAGCCCTCCAAGGAGGAGCTCCTACAATGAGCAGTTCTTC.

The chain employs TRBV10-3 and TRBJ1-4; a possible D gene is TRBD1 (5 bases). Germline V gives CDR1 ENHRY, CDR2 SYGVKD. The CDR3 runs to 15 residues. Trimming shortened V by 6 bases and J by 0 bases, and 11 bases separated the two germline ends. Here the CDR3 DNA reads TGTGCCATCAGCAGACAGATTTCAACTAATGAAAAACTGTTTTTT. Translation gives CAISRQISTNEKLFF.

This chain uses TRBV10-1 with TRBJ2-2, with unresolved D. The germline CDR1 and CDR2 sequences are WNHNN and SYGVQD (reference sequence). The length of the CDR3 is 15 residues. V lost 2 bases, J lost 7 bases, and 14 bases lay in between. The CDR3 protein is CASSEAPPPGGELFF. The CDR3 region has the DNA TGCGCCAGCAGTGAGGCTCCTCCACCAGGCGGGGAGCTGTTTTTT.

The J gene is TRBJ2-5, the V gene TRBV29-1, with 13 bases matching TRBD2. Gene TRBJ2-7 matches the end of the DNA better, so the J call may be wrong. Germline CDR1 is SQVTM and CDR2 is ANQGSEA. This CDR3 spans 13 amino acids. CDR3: CSGMTSGRYEQYF. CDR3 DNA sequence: TGCAGCGGGATGACTAGCGGGAGGTACGAGCAGTACTTC.

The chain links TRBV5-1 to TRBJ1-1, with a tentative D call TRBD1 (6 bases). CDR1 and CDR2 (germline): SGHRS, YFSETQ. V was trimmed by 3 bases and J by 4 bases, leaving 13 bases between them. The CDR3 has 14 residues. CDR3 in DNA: TGCGCCAGCAGCTCCCAGAGGGGGGGCACTGAAGCTTTCTTT. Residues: CASSSQRGGTEAFF.

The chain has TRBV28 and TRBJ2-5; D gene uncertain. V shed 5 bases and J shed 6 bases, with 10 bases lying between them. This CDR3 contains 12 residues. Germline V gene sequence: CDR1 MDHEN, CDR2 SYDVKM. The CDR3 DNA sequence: TGTGCCAGCAGTGCCCAGATGAAGACCCAGTACTTC. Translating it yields CASSAQMKTQYF.

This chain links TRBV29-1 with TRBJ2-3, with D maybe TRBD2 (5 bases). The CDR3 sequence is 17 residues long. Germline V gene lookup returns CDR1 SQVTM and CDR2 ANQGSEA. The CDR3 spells CRADSGVTWVSPDTQYF. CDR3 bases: TGCAGGGCGGATTCCGGGGTAACGTGGGTTTCCCCAGATACGCAGTATTTT.